This record looks at one TCR beta chain sequence and its context. Antigen: not known. The data originate from a study of naive and memory T cell subsets. Overall study results and limits: TCR transcript changes with activation or differentiation may affect this RNA method.

Adult healthy volunteers gave 2.5 ml peripheral blood for whole-blood RNA. The library had UMIs added by 3' ligation of an oligonucleotide to TCR cDNA. Blood and skin TCR RNA was reverse transcribed with alpha and beta constant primers. One entry per CDR3 protein results from TCRdb running MiXCR on the 5' RACE reads. Of over 20,000 distinct CDR3 sequences listed, approximately 24% are singletons. The clonotype originates from a female donor in good health.

The CDR3 here is CASSLVPDTQYF. CDR3 nucleotide sequence: TGCGCCAGCAGCCTCGTCCCAGATACGCAGTATTTT. The chain has TRBV5-1 and TRBJ2-3, with D hard to call. Germline assignment: CDR1 SGHRS and CDR2 YFSETQ. The length of the CDR3 is 12 residues. The V gene lost 4 bases and the J gene lost 4 bases, with 7 bases spanning the gap.